This is a list of T cell receptor beta chains from one sample in a study of CD8+ T cells in alopecia areata. Profiled with immunoSEQ multiplex PCR; TCRdb holds only in-frame clones, not every one. This sample has 75,000 to 100,000 clones, with around 45% found just once. The sequencing input was CD4+ T cells sorted from blood. These receptors all come from a human donor with alopecia areata. The CDR3 runs from the conserved cysteine through the conserved F or W. A D gene is named only where the DNA matches it firmly. Clone size is given for some rows only: seen once, a few or many times, or a class if the clone is expanded.

j_gene | v_gene | abundance | d_gene | CDR3aa | CDR3nt
TRBJ1-2 | TRBV7-3 | - | TRBD1 | CASSLTRTGDGYTF | TGTGCCAGCAGCTTAACTCGAACAGGGGATGGCTACACCTTC
TRBJ1-6 | TRBV19 | few | - | CASSTPRTDSPLHF | TGTGCCAGTAGTACACCCCGGACCGATTCACCCCTCCACTTT
TRBJ2-3 | TRBV11-3 | - | - | CASSFGDTQYF | TGTGCCAGCAGCTTTGGGGATACGCAGTATTTT
TRBJ2-5 | TRBV19 | - | TRBD1 | CASSIGLGQGVETQYF | TGTGCCAGTAGTATTGGGCTGGGACAGGGGGTTGAGACCCAGTACTTC
TRBJ1-2 | TRBV6-5 | - | - | CASSYSGGIYGYTF | TGTGCCAGCAGTTACTCGGGCGGGATCTATGGCTACACCTTC
TRBJ1-6 | TRBV5-6 | - | - | CASSFKWDSPLHF | TGTGCCAGCAGCTTCAAATGGGACTCACCCCTCCACTTT
TRBJ2-7 | TRBV30 | few | - | CAWRQDFYEQYF | TGTGCCTGGAGGCAAGATTTCTACGAGCAGTACTTC
TRBJ2-3 | TRBV25-1 | - | - | CASSESTGPSTDTQYF | TGTGCCAGCAGTGAATCCACGGGACCCAGCACAGATACGCAGTATTTT
TRBJ2-5 | TRBV6-6 | - | TRBD1 | CASSPGDRGPETQYF | TGTGCCAGCAGTCCCGGGGACAGGGGGCCAGAGACCCAGTACTTC
TRBJ1-6 | TRBV7-2 | few | - | CASRSLGSPLHF | TGTGCCAGCAGGTCCCTCGGTTCACCCCTCCACTTT
TRBJ1-3 | TRBV30 | - | - | CAWTSGNTIYF | TGTGCCTGGACCTCGGGAAACACCATATATTTT
TRBJ1-1 | TRBV30 | - | - | CAWGVSAEAFF | TGTGCCTGGGGGGTTTCTGCTGAAGCTTTCTTT
TRBJ1-4 | TRBV30 | - | - | CAWSSQDGAVRLFF | TGTGCCTGGAGTTCCCAGGACGGCGCGGTGAGGCTGTTTTTT
TRBJ1-6 | TRBV6-5 | - | - | CASSYSQIYNSPLHF | TGTGCCAGCAGTTACTCCCAGATCTATAATTCACCCCTCCACTTT
TRBJ1-2 | TRBV30 | - | - | CAWSVLGGFSNYGYTF | TGTGCCTGGAGTGTACTCGGGGGGTTCTCTAACTATGGCTACACCTTC
TRBJ2-7 | TRBV29-1 | few | - | CSVEGWQGGFEQYF | TGCAGCGTGGAGGGTTGGCAGGGGGGGTTCGAGCAGTACTTC
TRBJ1-1 | TRBV19 | few | TRBD1 | CASSPGDRGQTFF | TGTGCCAGTAGTCCCGGGGACAGGGGTCAAACTTTCTTT
TRBJ2-5 | TRBV11-2 | - | TRBD1 | CASSAGTGARETQYF | TGTGCCAGCAGCGCGGGTACAGGGGCACGAGAGACCCAGTACTTC
TRBJ1-2 | TRBV7-9 | few | - | CASPRVSMDGYTF | TGTGCCAGCCCCCGGGTTTCGATGGATGGCTACACCTTC
TRBJ2-1 | TRBV28 | few | - | CASRKDVVREQFF | TGTGCCAGCAGAAAAGACGTGGTTCGTGAGCAGTTCTTC
TRBJ2-7 | TRBV28 | - | - | CASSLEFPAPGEQYF | TGTGCCAGCAGTTTAGAGTTTCCAGCCCCAGGGGAGCAGTACTTC
TRBJ1-1 | TRBV7-2 | - | - | CASSLAHSIPNTEAFF | TGTGCCAGCAGCTTAGCGCACAGCATACCCAACACTGAAGCTTTCTTT
TRBJ2-2 | TRBV7-2 | - | TRBD2 | CASSFTLAGGLFF | TGTGCCAGCAGCTTCACTCTAGCGGGAGGGCTGTTTTTT
TRBJ2-7 | TRBV10-3 | few | - | CAISEFQGGEQYF | TGTGCCATCAGTGAGTTTCAGGGTGGCGAGCAGTACTTC
TRBJ2-7 | TRBV5-1 | - | - | CASSLALQGSGEQYF | TGCGCCAGCAGCTTGGCTTTGCAGGGATCTGGCGAGCAGTACTTC
TRBJ1-4 | TRBV2 | - | TRBD1 | CASSPGQGREKLFF | TGTGCCAGCAGTCCGGGACAGGGGAGAGAAAAACTGTTTTTT
TRBJ2-2 | TRBV6-1 | - | TRBD2 | CASRLAVNTGELFF | TGTGCCAGCAGACTAGCGGTAAACACCGGGGAGCTGTTTTTT
TRBJ2-5 | TRBV7-2 | - | - | CASSLIRVQETQYF | TGTGCCAGCAGCTTAATAAGGGTCCAAGAGACCCAGTACTTC
TRBJ2-7 | TRBV18 | few | TRBD2 | CASSPWTSSYEQYF | TGTGCCAGCTCACCATGGACTAGCTCCTACGAGCAGTACTTC
TRBJ1-2 | TRBV30 | - | - | CAWSPSSGAWYGYTF | TGTGCCTGGAGTCCCTCGTCAGGGGCGTGGTATGGCTACACCTTC
TRBJ2-2 | TRBV5-6 | - | - | CASSPPPGVGTGELFF | TGTGCCAGCAGCCCCCCCCCGGGGGTTGGGACCGGGGAGCTGTTTTTT
TRBJ2-1 | TRBV5-6 | - | TRBD1 | CASSRDRASYNEQFF | TGTGCCAGCAGCCGAGACAGGGCCTCCTACAATGAGCAGTTCTTC
TRBJ2-7 | TRBV19 | few | TRBD2 | CASSIGGLAGSQNYEQYF | TGTGCCAGTAGTATCGGGGGGCTAGCGGGATCGCAGAATTACGAGCAGTACTTC
TRBJ2-6 | TRBV6-4 | few | - | CASSEEGVGGANVLTF | TGTGCCAGCAGTGAAGAGGGAGTAGGTGGGGCCAACGTCCTGACTTTC
TRBJ1-1 | TRBV4-2 | - | - | CASSQDRAAFF | TGTGCCAGCAGCCAAGATAGAGCAGCTTTCTTT
TRBJ2-3 | TRBV7-6 | - | TRBD2 | CASSQSGVAGGRTDTQYF | TGTGCCAGCAGCCAATCAGGGGTAGCGGGGGGCCGCACGGATACGCAGTATTTT
TRBJ2-7 | TRBV4-1 | - | - | CASSQPSGRYEQYF | TGCGCCAGCAGCCAACCATCAGGGCGCTACGAGCAGTACTTC
TRBJ1-3 | TRBV6-6 | few | - | CASSYGAVSGNTIYF | TGTGCCAGCAGTTACGGGGCAGTCTCTGGAAACACCATATATTTT
TRBJ2-7 | TRBV29-1 | - | TRBD1 | CSVGGQGLNEQYF | TGCAGCGTTGGAGGACAGGGGTTAAACGAGCAGTACTTC
TRBJ2-7 | TRBV6-6 | - | TRBD1 | CASRGDRTYEQYF | TGTGCCAGCAGGGGGGACAGAACCTACGAGCAGTACTTC
TRBJ2-3 | TRBV7-2 | few | - | CASSHFSDFSTDTQYF | TGTGCCAGCAGCCATTTCTCGGATTTTAGCACAGATACGCAGTATTTT
TRBJ2-1 | TRBV5-1 | once | TRBD1 | CASSLGQGAGEQFF | TGCGCCAGCAGCTTAGGACAGGGGGCTGGTGAGCAGTTCTTC
TRBJ2-3 | TRBV29-1 | - | TRBD1 | CSVRDRGPTDTQYF | TGCAGCGTTAGAGACAGGGGGCCCACAGATACGCAGTATTTT
TRBJ2-7 | TRBV6-6 | - | - | CASSYSGPASYEQYF | TGTGCCAGCAGTTACTCGGGACCCGCATCCTACGAGCAGTACTTC
TRBJ2-7 | TRBV7-2 | - | TRBD1 | CASQFDRGPYEQYF | TGTGCCAGCCAGTTCGACAGGGGGCCCTACGAGCAGTACTTC
TRBJ1-4 | TRBV29-1 | few | - | CSVRGRRTNEKLFF | TGCAGCGTCAGGGGCAGGCGAACTAATGAAAAACTGTTTTTT
TRBJ1-5 | TRBV4-2 | once | - | CASSQGLDQPQHF | TGTGCCAGCAGCCAAGGTTTAGATCAGCCCCAGCATTTT
TRBJ2-3 | TRBV7-2 | few | TRBD1 | CASSITGTGDTDTQYF | TGTGCCAGCAGTATTACCGGGACAGGGGACACAGATACGCAGTATTTT
TRBJ2-1 | TRBV28 | - | TRBD2 | CASTKPTSGKGREQFF | TGTGCCAGCACCAAACCAACTAGCGGGAAGGGGAGGGAGCAGTTCTTC
TRBJ2-7 | TRBV29-1 | - | TRBD1 | CSVWDRDYEQYF | TGCAGCGTCTGGGACAGAGACTACGAGCAGTACTTC